A single sample is the source of the 20 T cell receptor beta chains below, sequenced in a study of T cell responses to AZD1222 COVID-19 vaccine. Profiling relied on immunoSEQ multiplex PCR, and the TCRdb table lists in-frame clones only, not all of them. The sample lists some 180,000 clones, over 80% occurring once. The sequences come from peripheral blood, collected on day 0 of AZD1222 vaccination. These receptors all stem from an adult in good health.

This chain connects TRBV6-4 to TRBJ2-6; TRBD1 might be the D (6 bases). The germline V and J ends were trimmed by 0 bases and 4 bases, with 22 bases remaining between them. The germline gives CDR1 MRHNA, CDR2 SNTAGT. The CDR3 is made up of 20 amino acids. CDR3 in amino acids: CASSDSKLPQGGAGANVLTF. The DNA of the CDR3 is TGTGCCAGCAGTGACTCGAAGTTGCCACAGGGCGGAGCCGGGGCCAACGTCCTGACTTTC.

The gene calls are TRBV24-1 and TRBJ2-1; D remains unclear. The CDR3 is 13 amino acids. V lost 2 bases and J 3 bases, leaving 4 bases between the germline ends. Per germline, CDR1 KGHDR and CDR2 SFDVKD. The CDR3 DNA reads as TGTGCCACCAGTGATTCTTACTACAATGAGCAGTTCTTC. This encodes CATSDSYYNEQFF.

This chain connects TRBV5-4 to TRBJ2-1; TRBD2 matches 13 bases. J was trimmed by 7 bases and V by 0 bases; bases with no gene match: 1. The CDR3 length is 15 residues. Germline assignment: CDR1 SGHNT and CDR2 YYREEE (reference sequence). CDR3 sequence (DNA): TGTGCCAGCAGCTTGGGACTAGCGGGAGGTAATGAGCAGTTCTTC. This codes for CASSLGLAGGNEQFF.

The chain employs TRBV12-3 or TRBV12-4 and TRBJ1-2; D unclear. V lost 7 bases and J 1 base, leaving 7 bases between the germline ends. This CDR3 spans 12 amino acids. The DNA for the CDR3 is TGTGCCAGCAAGACCCGTAACTATGGCTACACCTTC. This sequence encodes CASKTRNYGYTF.

This chain connects TRBV7-2 to TRBJ1-6; 7 nucleotides match TRBD1. The CDR3 sequence is 14 residues long. The V segment lost 4 bases and the J segment 7 bases; nucleotides outside the gene matches: 4. Germline V gene lookup returns CDR1 SGHTA and CDR2 FQGNSA. The CDR3, as DNA: TGTGCCAGCAGCTACAGGGGCGGAAATTCACCCCTCCACTTT. It yields the protein CASSYRGGNSPLHF.

The chain combines TRBV10-1 with TRBJ1-6, with D uncertain. The CDR3 is made up of 15 amino acids. Germline V gene lookup returns CDR1 WNHNN and CDR2 SYGVQD (reference sequence). V gave up 6 bases and J gave up 6 bases, with 15 bases separating them. The CDR3 bases are TGCGCCAGCAGCCTGTGCGTGGTCCTTAATTCACCCCTCCACTTT. Encoded protein: CASSLCVVLNSPLHF.

This chain uses TRBV19 with TRBJ1-2; TRBD1 aligns across 7 bases. The V gene end was trimmed by 4 bases and the J gene end by 2 bases; junction bases not matched to a gene: 4. CDR3 length: 14 residues. In germline, CDR1 is LNHDA, CDR2 SQIVND (reference sequence). DNA for the CDR3: TGTGCCAGTAGTAGCCGCAGGGGGAACTATGGCTACACCTTC. It yields the protein CASSSRRGNYGYTF. Using reference TRBV19 and TRBJ1-2 for the parts outside the CDR3, the full variable domain is DGGITQSPKYLFRKEGQNVTLSCEQNLNHDAMYWYRQDPGQGLRLIYYSQIVNDFQKGDIAEGYSVSREKKESFPLTVTSAQKNPTAFYLCASSSRRGNYGYTFGSGTRLTVV.

This rearrangement joins TRBV18 to TRBJ1-2; perhaps TRBD1 as D (6 bases). CDR3 length: 14 amino acids. V lost 3 bases and J 5 bases, leaving 13 bases between the germline ends. In germline, CDR1 is KGHSH, CDR2 LQKENI. CDR3 sequence reads: CASSPSGTKYGYTF. The CDR3 DNA is TGTGCCAGCTCACCTTCCGGGACAAAGTATGGCTACACCTTC.

This chain links TRBV5-1 with TRBJ1-1, with 8 bases lining up with TRBD1. With V trimmed by 4 bases and J by 6 bases, 8 bases remained unmatched. Germline CDR1 SGHRS, CDR2 YFSETQ. The CDR3 consists of 14 residues. This CDR3 reads CASSASGGQAEAFF. CDR3 coding DNA: TGCGCCAGCAGCGCGTCAGGGGGCCAGGCTGAAGCTTTCTTT.

The J gene is TRBJ1-2, the V gene TRBV5-1; a possible D gene is TRBD1 (5 bases). V was trimmed by 0 bases and J by 6 bases, leaving 12 bases between them. CDR1 and CDR2 (germline): SGHRS, YFSETQ. The CDR3 length is 14 residues. The CDR3 DNA is TGCGCCAGCAGCTTGGATCGGGGGTCTGATGGCTACACCTTC. This gives the protein CASSLDRGSDGYTF. Together with reference TRBV5-1 and TRBJ1-2, the CDR3 gives the full variable domain: KAGVTQTPRYLIKTRGQQVTLSCSPISGHRSVSWYQQTPGQGLQFLFEYFSETQRNKGNFPGRFSGRQFSNSRSEMNVSTLELGDSALYLCASSLDRGSDGYTFGSGTRLTVV.

This chain joins TRBV5-1 and TRBJ1-2, with 10 bases aligning to TRBD1. Germline trimming cut 4 bases from V and 4 bases from J; bases unmatched to any gene: 4. Germline V gene sequence: CDR1 SGHRS, CDR2 YFSETQ. This CDR3 is 14 amino acids long. CDR3 sequence reads: CASSPGQGTYGYTF. The CDR3 nucleotides are TGCGCCAGCAGCCCGGGACAGGGGACCTATGGCTACACCTTC.

This clone was counted once. The V call is TRBV7-3, the J call TRBJ2-3, with D possibly matching TRBD1 (6 bases). Trimming stripped 3 bases from V and 6 bases from J, with 10 bases between. In germline, CDR1 is SGHTA, CDR2 FQGTGA. CDR3 length equals 13 residues. CDR3 nucleotides: TGTGCCAGCAGCTTTGATCAGGGGGATACGCAGTATTTT. It encodes CASSFDQGDTQYF.

The chain is built from TRBV20-1 and TRBJ2-2, with D uncertain. V was trimmed by 2 bases and J by 7 bases, leaving 5 bases between them. The CDR3 consists of 11 residues. Germline assignment: CDR1 DFQATT and CDR2 SNEGSKA (reference sequence). CDR3 loop: CSARLYGELFF. CDR3 DNA sequence: TGCAGTGCTAGATTATACGGGGAGCTGTTTTTT.

This chain connects TRBV7-3 to TRBJ2-1; D gene ambiguous. The CDR3 is 14 residues long. Trimming stripped 5 bases from V and 0 bases from J, with 8 bases between. CDR1 and CDR2 (germline): SGHTA, FQGTGA. The CDR3 protein is CASSPQSSYNEQFF. CDR3 DNA: TGTGCCAGCAGCCCCCAGAGCTCCTACAATGAGCAGTTCTTC.

The chain carries TRBV10-3 and TRBJ1-5, with D possibly matching TRBD1 (5 bases). With 7 bases removed from V and 7 bases from J, the gap between germline ends came to 14 bases. The length of the CDR3 is 13 residues. Germline V lookup: CDR1 ENHRY, CDR2 SYGVKD. CDR3 coding DNA: TGTGCCATCAAACCGGGGCCGGAGCAGCCCCAGCATTTT. It translates to CAIKPGPEQPQHF.

This chain connects TRBV3-1 (or the pseudogene TRBV3-2) to TRBJ2-5; 13 nucleotides agree with TRBD2. Trimming took 4 bases from V and 4 from J; bases not matched to a gene: 9. This CDR3 contains 17 residues. The germline CDR1 and CDR2 sequences are LGHDT and YNNKEL (reference sequence). For the CDR3, the DNA is TGTGCCAGCAGCCGGAACTCTGGACTAGCGGGAGCAGAGACCCAGTACTTC. This encodes CASSRNSGLAGAETQYF.

The chain has TRBV18 and TRBJ1-5; no firm D call. The V end lost 2 bases, the J end lost 0 bases, and 8 bases lay between the germline ends. The CDR3 extends over 15 amino acids. Germline V gene sequence: CDR1 KGHSH, CDR2 LQKENI. CDR3 loop: CASSPWGNSNQPQHF. The CDR3, as DNA: TGTGCCAGCTCACCATGGGGAAATAGCAATCAGCCCCAGCATTTT.

Only one count was recorded for this clone. This rearrangement joins TRBV30 to TRBJ1-5; the match to TRBD1 covers 10 bases. Germline lookup yields CDR1 GTSNPN and CDR2 SVGIG (reference sequence). With 5 bases clipped from V and 3 bases from J, the junction kept 4 bases outside the gene matches. The CDR3 totals 14 residues. The CDR3 DNA reads as TGTGCCTGGTCCGGGACAGGGGTCAATCAGCCCCAGCATTTT. Translation gives CAWSGTGVNQPQHF.

The CDR3 loop reads CSAPHGEQFF. The CDR3 region has the DNA TGCAGTGCTCCTCACGGGGAGCAGTTCTTC. The J gene is TRBJ2-1, the V gene TRBV20-1; unclear D gene. This CDR3 spans 10 amino acids. V dropped 5 bases and J dropped 10 bases, with 9 bases sitting between them. Germline CDR1 and CDR2: DFQATT and SNEGSKA (reference sequence).

This chain links TRBV5-4 with TRBJ1-4, with a tentative D call TRBD1 (5 bases). The CDR3 runs 15 residues. Between the trimmed V and J ends, which lost 3 bases and 7 bases, there was a span of 16 bases. Germline CDR1 and CDR2: SGHNT and YYREEE (reference sequence). The CDR3 bases are TGTGCCAGCAGCTGGACGGCGGGGGAGGGTGAAAAACTGTTTTTT. This encodes CASSWTAGEGEKLFF.